The clone carrying this T cell receptor beta chain turned up a few times. Antigen: not known. The library tagged each cDNA molecule with unique molecular identifiers. Authors' processing steps: Per sample, the median was approximately 100,000 TCRs, with values from approximately 25,000 to 650,000. MiXCR, run by TCRdb on the RACE reads, gives a single entry per CDR3 protein. Here the V and J calls rest on TCRdb's processing, not on the authors' analysis. The sample records roughly 120,000 distinct CDR3 sequences, approximately 10% being singletons. The data are from a study of human T cells and chemical hapten exposure. Sample time point: healthy volunteer bleed at 2 weeks. Total RNA was isolated from unfractionated whole blood. Whole-study findings and limits: There was no change with DPC sensitization in TCRs above 1 in 1000 frequency.

The CDR3 has 12 residues. The V end lost 5 bases, the J end lost 6 bases, and 10 bases lay between the germline ends. The origin of this receptor is a male donor in good health. Some clones in this sample may be carry-over from other donors' samples. The chain has TRBV12-3 or TRBV12-4 and TRBJ2-5; D is uncertain. Material: whole blood. In DNA, the CDR3 is TGTGCCAGCAGTGATATTCGGAAGACCCAGTACTTC. Translation: CASSDIRKTQYF.